A selection of T cell receptor beta chains follows, all from one sample in a study of T-cell reconstitution after alpha-beta-depleted transplantation in children. Via MiXCR, TCRdb re-called the PCR reads, giving one row per CDR3 protein. This table has about 610,000 distinct CDR3 sequences, 8% to 11% appearing once. The sequenced sample was PBMCs from the stem cell graft donor, obtained from the stem cell graft. These receptors all come from a human donor who donated a stem cell graft to a child with acute myeloid leukemia. Both conserved end residues are part of each CDR3. D genes are given only for firm matches. A clone size is listed for some rows: how often the clone was seen (once, few, many), or a class if it is expanded.

TGTGCCAGCAGCAACCCCCGCGGGAGTTCTAGAAATGAGCAGTTCTTC	CASSNPRGSSRNEQFF	TRBV28	TRBJ2-1	TRBD2	few
TGTGCCAGCAGCCTCCCCGGACAGGGGGTAACTGAGCAGTACTTC	CASSLPGQGVTEQYF	TRBV7-2	TRBJ2-7	TRBD1	few
TGTGCCAGCAGTTTGAACCTGGGACACAGCTCCTACGAGCAGTACTTC	CASSLNLGHSSYEQYF	TRBV12-3/TRBV12-4	TRBJ2-7	.	few
TGCAGTGCTATCTCAGGGGAAAGGTGGGGAGGCTACACCTTC	CSAISGERWGGYTF	TRBV20-1	TRBJ1-2	.	few
TGTGCCAGCAGCATGATTGCCGCGACTAGCGGCCCCTACGAGCAGTACTTC	CASSMIAATSGPYEQYF	TRBV5-5	TRBJ2-7	TRBD2	.
TGTGCCAGCAGCTTGGCCCCGAAACTAGCGGGAGCGGATACGCAGTATTTT	CASSLAPKLAGADTQYF	TRBV5-5	TRBJ2-3	TRBD2	.
TGTGCCAGCAGCAAAGGAGACCGTCTCGGCTACACCTTC	CASSKGDRLGYTF	TRBV7-9	TRBJ1-2	.	medium-sized
TGTGCCAGCAGAGGGGGGGGTCGTGAGACCCAGTACTTC	CASRGGGRETQYF	TRBV6-5	TRBJ2-5	.	many
TGTGCCAGCAGCCGGCAGGGGTCAGGGCTCTACGAGCAGTACTTC	CASSRQGSGLYEQYF	TRBV27	TRBJ2-7	.	.
TGTGCTAGTGGTTACCCAGCTGGGACAGTTAATGAAAAACTGTTTTTT	CASGYPAGTVNEKLFF	TRBV12-5	TRBJ1-4	TRBD1	few
TGTGCCAGCAGACAGACGGCGGGCTACGAGCAGTACTTC	CASRQTAGYEQYF	TRBV6-2/TRBV6-3	TRBJ2-7	.	.
TGTGCCAGCAGTTTTGGGGCCGCGGATGAGCAGTTCTTC	CASSFGAADEQFF	TRBV28	TRBJ2-1	.	few
TGCAGTGCTGCTACAGGGACCTCTAACTATGGCTACACCTTC	CSAATGTSNYGYTF	TRBV20-1	TRBJ1-2	.	few
TGTGCCAGCAGTTTAGATACCAGGGGGGACAATCAGCCCCAGCATTTT	CASSLDTRGDNQPQHF	TRBV12-3/TRBV12-4	TRBJ1-5	TRBD1	many
TGTGCCTGGAGTGTACCGGCGGGTAGGTCCTACAATGAGCAGTTCTTC	CAWSVPAGRSYNEQFF	TRBV30	TRBJ2-1	.	few
TGCAGCGTTGGGTTGGGGGATGGGCACGAGCAGTACTTC	CSVGLGDGHEQYF	TRBV29-1	TRBJ2-7	.	few
TGTGCCAGCAGCAGGACAGGAAGTAGCCAGGGAGGAAACACCATATATTTT	CASSRTGSSQGGNTIYF	TRBV5-5	TRBJ1-3	TRBD1	few
TGCAGTGCTAGTTGGGCTAGCGGGATTACAGATACGCAGTATTTT	CSASWASGITDTQYF	TRBV20-1	TRBJ2-3	TRBD2	many
TGTGCCAGCAGCCGAACTAGCGGGAGCTACAATGAGCAGTTCTTC	CASSRTSGSYNEQFF	TRBV5-1	TRBJ2-1	TRBD2	many
TGTGCCAGCAGTTTACCCACCCCCAGACAAGGACATCAGCCCCAGCATTTT	CASSLPTPRQGHQPQHF	TRBV12-3/TRBV12-4	TRBJ1-5	.	few
TGCAGCGCCTCCGGGACCATAGAGCAGTACTTC	CSASGTIEQYF	TRBV29-1	TRBJ2-7	.	.
TGTGCCAGCAGCTATGGTGGTTACACAGATACGCAGTATTTT	CASSYGGYTDTQYF	TRBV12-3/TRBV12-4	TRBJ2-3	.	many
TGTGCCAGCAGCTTATTGGAGGAGAGGCGGTATTTT	CASSLLEERRYF	TRBV7-2	TRBJ2-3	.	many
TGCAGCGTTGTCCGCCGAAATACGCAGTATTTT	CSVVRRNTQYF	TRBV29-1	TRBJ2-3	.	few
TGTGCCAGCTCACGCCTAAGGGAAGGCACAGATACGCAGTATTTT	CASSRLREGTDTQYF	TRBV18	TRBJ2-3	.	.
TGTGCCAGCAGCCAGCGGTCGGTAAATGAGCAGTTCTTC	CASSQRSVNEQFF	TRBV3-1	TRBJ2-1	.	few
TGTGCCAGCAGCTTAGCCGGGTCCCGTCAAGAGACCCAGTACTTC	CASSLAGSRQETQYF	TRBV7-2	TRBJ2-5	.	.
TGCAGCGCGGGACTGAGCTCCTACAATGAGCAGTTCTTC	CSAGLSSYNEQFF	TRBV29-1	TRBJ2-1	.	many
TGCGCCAGCAGCTTGGCGACAGGGCTTGGCTACACCTTC	CASSLATGLGYTF	TRBV5-1	TRBJ1-2	TRBD1	many
TGTGCCAGCAGCCCAAGAAGGGTGCATGAGCAGTTCTTC	CASSPRRVHEQFF	TRBV12-3/TRBV12-4	TRBJ2-1	.	.
TGTGCCAGCAGCCAACCGGGCCCAACTAATGAAAAACTGTTTTTT	CASSQPGPTNEKLFF	TRBV14	TRBJ1-4	.	.
TGTGCCAGCAGCTTCCAGGGGGCCATATCCTACGAGCAGTACTTC	CASSFQGAISYEQYF	TRBV7-2	TRBJ2-7	TRBD1	once
TGTGCCAGCAGCGTAGCTGGGCAGGGGGCTTACAATGAGCAGTTCTTC	CASSVAGQGAYNEQFF	TRBV9	TRBJ2-1	TRBD1	many
TGTGCCAGCTGCCCTAGGGGCGGCAGGTACAATGAGCAGTTCTTC	CASCPRGGRYNEQFF	TRBV7-2	TRBJ2-1	.	many
TGCGCCAGCAGCCTATACCTCTACAATGAGCAGTTCTTC	CASSLYLYNEQFF	TRBV4-3	TRBJ2-1	.	many
TGTGCCAGCAGCTTTTCAGGGTATTCCTACAATGAGCAGTTCTTC	CASSFSGYSYNEQFF	TRBV5-8	TRBJ2-1	.	few
TGTGCCAGCAGCTTAGATGGGCCTACTAAAAATGAAAAACTGTTTTTT	CASSLDGPTKNEKLFF	TRBV11-2	TRBJ1-4	.	few
TGTGCCAGCCCAACACAAGGCGGGGATACGCAGTATTTT	CASPTQGGDTQYF	TRBV18	TRBJ2-3	.	few
TGTGCCAGCAGCCAAGTGGCTAGTCAAGAGACCCAGTACTTC	CASSQVASQETQYF	TRBV14	TRBJ2-5	.	few
TGTGCCAGCAGTCCTCTTGGGGCGGCGAGCTCCTACGAGCAGTACTTC	CASSPLGAASSYEQYF	TRBV28	TRBJ2-7	.	.
TGTGCCAGCAGTAGGGCCCAGGCCTACGAGCAGTACTTC	CASSRAQAYEQYF	TRBV12-3/TRBV12-4	TRBJ2-7	.	many
TGTGCCAGCAGTTTATCAGGACTAGCGTACGAGCAGTACTTC	CASSLSGLAYEQYF	TRBV28	TRBJ2-7	TRBD2	few
TGTGCCAGCAGTGGGGAGGACAGCTACAATGAGCAGTTCTTC	CASSGEDSYNEQFF	TRBV25-1	TRBJ2-1	.	many
TGTGCCAGCAGTAGCACAGGGGTCCCCTCCTACGAGCAGTACTTC	CASSSTGVPSYEQYF	TRBV28	TRBJ2-7	TRBD1	many
TGTGCCAGCAGCTTCTTCACTAGTGGTCGGTCGAACATTCAGTACTTC	CASSFFTSGRSNIQYF	TRBV7-9	TRBJ2-4	.	.
TGTGCCAGTAGTATGGCTTTGGGAGCGCAATTGGATGAGCAGTTCTTC	CASSMALGAQLDEQFF	TRBV19	TRBJ2-1	.	.
TGTGCCAGCTCAGCAGAGACAGCCTACAATGAGCAGTTCTTC	CASSAETAYNEQFF	TRBV18	TRBJ2-1	.	many
TGCAGCGTTGTTGTGCGGGCGAGTAAGGCCAAAAACATTCAGTACTTC	CSVVVRASKAKNIQYF	TRBV29-1	TRBJ2-4	.	.
TGTGCCTGGAGAGGGGAGTACGAGCAGTACTTC	CAWRGEYEQYF	TRBV30	TRBJ2-7	.	.
TGTGCCAGCAGCCAAGCGGGAGGGCCATTGGCAGATACGCAGTATTTT	CASSQAGGPLADTQYF	TRBV5-6	TRBJ2-3	TRBD2	many